Listed here is a single TCR beta chain. Antigen unknown. These data are taken from a study of cytomegalovirus exposure and HLA in healthy donors. Regarding the study as a whole: A later look showed TCR association rates differing by HLA locus, highest for DRB1 and lowest for HLA-C. The authors judged a highly shared variant cluster likely a sequencing artifact. The study recorded around 160 TCR beta chains that were cytomegalovirus-associated. Researchers left out some V segments, among them TRBV6-2 and TRBV6-3, as indistinguishable.

PCR used 60 Vbeta primers and 13 Jbeta primers. Sequenced by immunoSEQ multiplex PCR; TCRdb stores in-frame clones only, minus some. The table has around 150,000 clones, about 75% seen once. Trimming pared 6 bases from V and 4 bases from J, leaving 14 bases between. There are 14 residues in the CDR3. The germline V gene encodes CDR1 KGHSH and CDR2 LQKENI. The sample comprised PBMCs. The TCR was taken from a female donor in good health and CMV-seronegative. The chain couples TRBV18 to TRBJ2-3, with D perhaps TRBD1 (5 bases). CDR3 amino acids: CASSRQGYPDTQYF. DNA of the CDR3: TGTGCCAGCTCCAGGCAGGGTTATCCAGATACGCAGTATTTT.